What follows is one T cell receptor (beta chain) and its context. The repertoire was sequenced with immunoSEQ multiplex PCR; TCRdb's copy has only in-frame clones and lacks some. This table has approximately 500,000 clones, roughly 89% appearing once. These data originate in a study of blood T cell repertoires in COVID-19. Germline loops: CDR1 PRHDT, CDR2 FYEKMQ (reference sequence). The CDR3 covers 18 residues. V was pared by 1 base and J by 4 bases, with 11 bases of the junction left unmatched. The sequenced sample was peripheral blood. This receptor was taken from a woman in her forties or fifties with COVID-19, enrolled during active disease. The chain has TRBV13 and TRBJ2-1; 9 bases match TRBD2. CDR3 in amino acids: CASSLEGSGGREYNEQFF. In DNA, the CDR3 is TGTGCCAGCAGCTTAGAGGGTAGCGGGGGAAGGGAGTACAATGAGCAGTTCTTC.